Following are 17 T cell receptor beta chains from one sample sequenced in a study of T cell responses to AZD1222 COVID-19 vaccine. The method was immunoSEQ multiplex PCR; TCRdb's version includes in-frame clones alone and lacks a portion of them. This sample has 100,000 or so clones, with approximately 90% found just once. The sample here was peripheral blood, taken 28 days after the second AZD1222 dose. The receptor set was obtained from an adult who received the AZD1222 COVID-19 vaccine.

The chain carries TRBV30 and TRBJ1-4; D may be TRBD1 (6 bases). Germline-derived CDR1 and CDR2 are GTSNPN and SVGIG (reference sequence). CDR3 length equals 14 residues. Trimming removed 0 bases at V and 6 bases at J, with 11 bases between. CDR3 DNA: TGTGCCTGGAGTGTCACAGGGTCTTATGAAAAACTGTTTTTT. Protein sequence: CAWSVTGSYEKLFF.

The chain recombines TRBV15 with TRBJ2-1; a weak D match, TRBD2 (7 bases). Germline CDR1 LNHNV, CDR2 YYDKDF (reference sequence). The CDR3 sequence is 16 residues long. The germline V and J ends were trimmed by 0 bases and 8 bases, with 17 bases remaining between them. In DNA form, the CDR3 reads TGTGCCACCAGCAGAGATCCTAACGGGGGGCTCGATGAGCAGTTCTTC. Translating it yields CATSRDPNGGLDEQFF.

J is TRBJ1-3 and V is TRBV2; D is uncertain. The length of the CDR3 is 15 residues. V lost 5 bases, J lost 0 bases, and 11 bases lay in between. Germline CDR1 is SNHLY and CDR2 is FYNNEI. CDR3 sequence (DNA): TGTGCCAGCAGTAGGTCCACTTCCTCTGGAAACACCATATATTTT. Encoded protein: CASSRSTSSGNTIYF.

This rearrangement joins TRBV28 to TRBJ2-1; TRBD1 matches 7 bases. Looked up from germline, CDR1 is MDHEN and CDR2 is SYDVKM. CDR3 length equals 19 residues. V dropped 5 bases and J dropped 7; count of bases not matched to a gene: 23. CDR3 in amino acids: CASSTPGIIGTDLRNEQFF. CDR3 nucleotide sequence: TGTGCCAGCAGTACCCCTGGGATAATCGGGACAGACTTGCGAAATGAGCAGTTCTTC.

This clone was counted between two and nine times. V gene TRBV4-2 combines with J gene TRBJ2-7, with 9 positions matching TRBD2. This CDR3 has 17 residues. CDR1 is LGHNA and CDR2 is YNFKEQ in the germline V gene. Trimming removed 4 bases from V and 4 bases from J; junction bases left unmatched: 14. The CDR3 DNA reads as TGTGCCAGCAGCCCAGCAGGTAGGGCTAGCGGGAAATACGAGCAGTACTTC. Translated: CASSPAGRASGKYEQYF.

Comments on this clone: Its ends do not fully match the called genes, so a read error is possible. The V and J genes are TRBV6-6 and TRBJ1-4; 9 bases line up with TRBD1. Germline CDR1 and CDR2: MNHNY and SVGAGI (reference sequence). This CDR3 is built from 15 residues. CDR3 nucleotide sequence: TGTGCCAGCAGTCACTCCGGGACAGGGTTTGAAAAACTGTTTTTT. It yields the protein CASSHSGTGFEKLFF.

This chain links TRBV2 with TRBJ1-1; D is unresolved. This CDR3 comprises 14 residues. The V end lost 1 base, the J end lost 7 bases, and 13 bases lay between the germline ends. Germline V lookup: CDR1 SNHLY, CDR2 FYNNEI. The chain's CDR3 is CASSEGGWSLEAFF. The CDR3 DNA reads TGTGCCAGCAGTGAAGGAGGGTGGAGCCTTGAAGCTTTCTTT.

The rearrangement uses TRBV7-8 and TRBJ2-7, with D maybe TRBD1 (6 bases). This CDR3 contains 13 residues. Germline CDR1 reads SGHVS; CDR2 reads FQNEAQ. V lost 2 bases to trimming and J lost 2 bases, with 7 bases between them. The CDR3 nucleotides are TGTGCCAGCAGCTTACAGGGGACCTACGAGCAGTACTTC. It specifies CASSLQGTYEQYF.

The CDR3 nucleotides are TGTGCCAGCAGCTTATCCCCGAGACTAGCGTCCGAAACCACAGATACGCAGTATTTT. Translating gives CASSLSPRLASETTDTQYF. The chain couples TRBV7-6 to TRBJ2-3, with 8 bases fitting TRBD2. Germline V gene sequence: CDR1 SGHVS, CDR2 FNYEAQ. The CDR3 covers 19 residues. V lost 2 bases and J lost 2; bases outside the gene matches: 15.

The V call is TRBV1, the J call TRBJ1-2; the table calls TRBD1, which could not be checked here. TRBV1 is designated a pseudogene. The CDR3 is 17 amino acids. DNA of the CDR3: TGCACCAGCAGCCAAGAGGGCAGGGGGCATCCTAACTATGGCTACACCTTC. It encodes CTSSQEGRGHPNYGYTF.

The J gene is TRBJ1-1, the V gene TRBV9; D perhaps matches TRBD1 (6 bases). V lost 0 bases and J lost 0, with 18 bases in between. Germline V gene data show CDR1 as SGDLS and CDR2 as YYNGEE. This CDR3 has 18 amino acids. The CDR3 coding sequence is TGTGCCAGCAGCGTAGGGGTTGGGGCAGGGGAAATGAACACTGAAGCTTTCTTT. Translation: CASSVGVGAGEMNTEAFF.

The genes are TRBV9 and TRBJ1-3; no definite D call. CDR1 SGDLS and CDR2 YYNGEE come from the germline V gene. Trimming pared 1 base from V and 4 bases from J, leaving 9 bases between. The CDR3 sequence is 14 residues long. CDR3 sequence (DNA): TGTGCCAGCAGCGTAAGCGATTCGGGAAACACCATATATTTT. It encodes CASSVSDSGNTIYF.

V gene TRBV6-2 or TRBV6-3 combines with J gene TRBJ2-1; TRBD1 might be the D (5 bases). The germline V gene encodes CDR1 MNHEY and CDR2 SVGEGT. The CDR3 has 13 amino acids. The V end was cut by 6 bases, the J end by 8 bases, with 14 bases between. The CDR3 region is CASSPWGGYEQFF. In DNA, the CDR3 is TGTGCCAGCAGCCCATGGGGCGGTTATGAGCAGTTCTTC.

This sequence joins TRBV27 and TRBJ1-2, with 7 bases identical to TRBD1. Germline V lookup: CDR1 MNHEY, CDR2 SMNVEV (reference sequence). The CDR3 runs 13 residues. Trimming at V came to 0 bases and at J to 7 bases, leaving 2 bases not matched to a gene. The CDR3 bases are TGTGCCAGCAGTTTATCAGGGGGCGGTGGCTACACCTTC. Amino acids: CASSLSGGGGYTF.

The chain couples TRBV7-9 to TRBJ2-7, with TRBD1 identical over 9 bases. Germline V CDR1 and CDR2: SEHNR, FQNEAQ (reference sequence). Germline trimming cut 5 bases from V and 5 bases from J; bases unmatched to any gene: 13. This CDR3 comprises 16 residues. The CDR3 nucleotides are TGTGCCAGCAGCACCTATGAGGGGACAGGGTCACACGAGCAGTACTTC. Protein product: CASSTYEGTGSHEQYF.

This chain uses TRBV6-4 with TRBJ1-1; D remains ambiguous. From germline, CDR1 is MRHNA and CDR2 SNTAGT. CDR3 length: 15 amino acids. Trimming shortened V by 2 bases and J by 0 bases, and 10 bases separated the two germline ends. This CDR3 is CASSDPAGMNTEAFF. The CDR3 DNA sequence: TGTGCCAGCAGTGACCCGGCGGGGATGAACACTGAAGCTTTCTTT.

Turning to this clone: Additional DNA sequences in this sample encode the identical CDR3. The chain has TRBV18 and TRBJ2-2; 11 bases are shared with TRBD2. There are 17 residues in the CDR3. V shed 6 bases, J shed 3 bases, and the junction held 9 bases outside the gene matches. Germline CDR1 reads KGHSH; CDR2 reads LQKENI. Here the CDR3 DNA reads TGTGCCAGCTCCCCCACGTCTAGCGGGGGGCACACCGGGGAGCTGTTTTTT. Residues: CASSPTSSGGHTGELFF.